Below are 10 T cell receptor beta chains sequenced from a single sample in a study of cytomegalovirus exposure and HLA in healthy donors. The PCR made use of 60 Vbeta and 13 Jbeta primers. The table came from immunoSEQ multiplex PCR; TCRdb's copy has only in-frame clones and leaves some out. The sample carries about 110,000 clones, around three quarters recorded once. Sequencing was carried out using PBMCs. All receptors come from a woman between 50 and 59 years old in good health and CMV-seropositive.

V usage is TRBV12-5 and J usage is TRBJ2-1, with 7 bases fitting TRBD2. The CDR3 spans 14 residues. Germline V CDR1 and CDR2: LGHNT, FRNRAP. V lost 1 base, J lost 7 bases, and 4 bases stayed unmatched. This chain's CDR3 is CASGLGLAVNEQFF. For the CDR3, the DNA is TGTGCTAGTGGTTTGGGCCTAGCGGTAAATGAGCAGTTCTTC. The full variable domain, in which reference TRBV12-5 and TRBJ2-1 provide the parts outside the CDR3, is DARVTQTPRHKVTEMGQEVTMRCQPILGHNTVFWYRQTMMQGLELLAYFRNRAPLDDSGMPKDRFSAEMPDATLATLKIQPSEPRDSAVYFCASGLGLAVNEQFFGPGTRLTVL.

The rearrangement uses TRBV5-6 and TRBJ2-3, with a possible D match to TRBD1 (6 bases). Germline CDR1 reads SGHDT; CDR2 reads YYEEEE. Between the trimmed V and J ends, which lost 2 bases and 3 bases, there was a span of 16 bases. This CDR3 contains 16 residues. CDR3 nucleotides: TGTGCCAGCAGCTTCAGGGGTCTAGGATCTACAGATACGCAGTATTTT. This encodes CASSFRGLGSTDTQYF.

The chain couples TRBV5-4 to TRBJ1-1, with D unresolved. The CDR3 is 13 residues long. The germline V gene encodes CDR1 SGHNT and CDR2 YYREEE (reference sequence). The V end lost 4 bases, the J end lost 6 bases, and 13 bases lay between the germline ends. The CDR3, as DNA: TGTGCCAGCAGCCGGGGAGCCCTCGCTGAAGCTTTCTTT. Translating it yields CASSRGALAEAFF.

The V gene is TRBV25-1, the J gene TRBJ2-3, with TRBD1 identical over 7 bases. The CDR3 totals 15 residues. Germline V CDR1 and CDR2: MGHDK, SYGVNS. V lost 0 bases, J lost 1 base, and 1 base stayed unmatched. CDR3 bases: TGTGCCAGCAGTGAATATGACAGGGGCACAGATACGCAGTATTTT. Its protein is CASSEYDRGTDTQYF.

This clone was seen a few times. This chain links TRBV18 with TRBJ2-2; D is undetermined. Between the trimmed V and J ends, which lost 2 bases and 11 bases, there was a span of 12 bases. The germline gives CDR1 KGHSH, CDR2 LQKENI. The CDR3 is 13 residues long. CDR3 in amino acids: CASSPGLESELFF. The CDR3 DNA sequence: TGTGCCAGCTCACCAGGTCTAGAATCCGAGCTGTTTTTT.

This chain joins TRBV5-1 and TRBJ1-1; 9 bases map to TRBD1. V was pared by 0 bases and J by 5 bases, with 5 bases of the junction left unmatched. Per the germline V gene, CDR1 is SGHRS and CDR2 is YFSETQ. The CDR3 has 15 residues. CDR3 sequence: CASSLATGGGTEAFF. CDR3 nucleotides: TGCGCCAGCAGCTTGGCGACAGGGGGAGGTACTGAAGCTTTCTTT.

The chain combines TRBV9 with TRBJ2-5, with 11 bases matching TRBD2. The germline V gene has CDR1 SGDLS and CDR2 YYNGEE. CDR3 size: 17 residues. With V trimmed by 0 bases and J by 5 bases, 9 bases remained unmatched. CDR3 coding DNA: TGTGCCAGCAGCGTAGGGATAGCGGGGGGGCGAATGGAGACCCAGTACTTC. Protein: CASSVGIAGGRMETQYF.

The sample holds a few counts of this clone. An end of the junction does not agree with germline; a read error may underlie this. The chain employs TRBV20-1 and TRBJ2-6; tentatively, D is TRBD1 (5 bases). This CDR3 is built from 9 residues. The germline V gene encodes CDR1 DFQATT and CDR2 SNEGSKA (reference sequence). CDR3 in amino acids: CSGANGLTF. Here the CDR3 DNA reads TGCTCTGGGGCCAACGGCCTGACTTTC.

The chain employs TRBV11-2 and TRBJ2-3; D remains ambiguous. Germline assignment: CDR1 SGHAT and CDR2 FQNNGV. This CDR3 comprises 13 residues. V was shortened by 6 bases and J by 0 bases, with 7 bases between the two germline ends. The DNA of the CDR3 is TGTGCCAGCAGTCCTATCAGCACAGATACGCAGTATTTT. Amino acid sequence: CASSPISTDTQYF.

V and J are TRBV4-3 and TRBJ2-2; TRBD1 might be the D (5 bases). CDR3 length: 15 amino acids. Germline-derived CDR1 and CDR2 are LGHNA and YSLEER. V was shortened by 3 bases and J by 1 base, with 9 bases between the two germline ends. CDR3 sequence reads: CASSHYRGNTGELFF. The CDR3, as DNA: TGCGCCAGCAGCCATTATAGGGGGAACACCGGGGAGCTGTTTTTT.